These 10 T cell receptor beta chains share one sample of origin, sequenced in a study of cytomegalovirus exposure and HLA in healthy donors. The PCR had 60 Vbeta and 13 Jbeta primers. Assay: immunoSEQ multiplex PCR; the TCRdb copy retains only in-frame clones and omits some. The sample has around 130,000 clones, 70% to 90% seen once; the top ten hold more than 1.5%. Sequencing was performed on PBMCs. These receptors were taken from a boy aged 10-17 years in good health and CMV-seronegative.

The genes are TRBV10-3 and TRBJ2-3; 11 nucleotides align to TRBD2. The junction had 2 bases not matched to a gene; V was cut back by 10 bases and J by 8 bases. The CDR3 has 11 residues. Looked up from germline, CDR1 is ENHRY and CDR2 is SYGVKD. This CDR3 is CATLAGGTQYF. The CDR3 nucleotides are TGTGCCACGCTAGCGGGGGGTACGCAGTATTTT.

This chain links TRBV7-8 with TRBJ1-6, with 11 nucleotides matching TRBD1. The CDR3 is 15 residues long. Germline CDR1 is SGHVS and CDR2 is FQNEAQ. With V trimmed by 1 base and J by 10 bases, 3 bases remained unmatched. CDR3 protein: CASSLGGQGDSPLHF. Written as DNA, the CDR3 is TGTGCCAGCAGCTTAGGGGGACAGGGGGACTCACCCCTCCACTTT.

About this clone itself: A far larger clone is one nucleotide away, so this likely arose from a read error. At the DNA level, this CDR3 is encoded by other sequences in the same sample as well. The chain combines TRBV6-5 with TRBJ2-7; TRBD2 is a possible D gene (6 bases). The ends were cut back, 0 bases at V and 2 bases at J, with 8 bases in the middle. Germline loops: CDR1 MNHEY, CDR2 SVGAGI. The CDR3 is made up of 14 amino acids. CDR3 nucleotide sequence: TGTGCCAGCAGTTACTCGGAGGGAACCTACGAGCAGTACTTC. Its protein product is CASSYSEGTYEQYF.

The J gene is TRBJ2-1, the V gene TRBV4-3; 13 bases agree with TRBD2. V trimming: 4 bases; J trimming: 6 bases; junction bases outside the gene matches: 3. Germline V gene data show CDR1 as LGHNA and CDR2 as YSLEER. The CDR3 length is 15 residues. The CDR3 is CASSRTSGGGNEQFF. The CDR3 DNA follows: TGCGCCAGCAGCCGCACTAGCGGGGGGGGCAATGAGCAGTTCTTC.

The chain combines TRBV11-2 with TRBJ2-7; TRBD2 matches 10 bases. J gave up 2 bases and V 5 bases, and 6 bases lay outside the gene matches. The CDR3 has 15 residues. CDR1 SGHAT and CDR2 FQNNGV come from the germline V gene. CDR3 loop: CASSPSSGGTYEQYF. CDR3 sequence (DNA): TGTGCCAGCAGCCCTTCTAGCGGGGGAACCTACGAGCAGTACTTC.

This rearrangement joins TRBV5-4 to TRBJ2-3, with D possibly being TRBD2 (5 bases). V was cut by 1 base and J by 2 bases, with 11 bases left in between. The CDR3 is 15 amino acids. The germline CDR1 and CDR2 sequences are SGHNT and YYREEE (reference sequence). The DNA of the CDR3 is TGTGCCAGCAGCTTGAGCCTAGCATCCACAGATACGCAGTATTTT. Translating gives CASSLSLASTDTQYF. Drawing the rest from reference TRBV5-4 and TRBJ2-3, the complete variable domain is ETGVTQSPTHLIKTRGQQVTLRCSSQSGHNTVSWYQQALGQGPQFIFQYYREEENGRGNFPPRFSGLQFPNYSSELNVNALELDDSALYLCASSLSLASTDTQYFGPGTRLTVL.

The chain joins TRBV5-4 to TRBJ1-2; D gene unclear. The CDR3 spans 15 residues. Germline CDR1 SGHNT, CDR2 YYREEE (reference sequence). Trimming took 0 bases from V and 4 from J, leaving 13 bases between them. CDR3 DNA sequence: TGTGCCAGCAGCTTGGATTCAGGCGAAATCTATGGCTACACCTTC. Protein sequence: CASSLDSGEIYGYTF.

The rearrangement uses TRBV19 and TRBJ2-3, with D perhaps TRBD2 (6 bases). The CDR3 sequence is 12 residues long. Trimming took 4 bases from V and 8 from J, leaving 10 bases between them. From germline, CDR1 is LNHDA and CDR2 SQIVND (reference sequence). The CDR3 is CASSTSSATQYF. CDR3 bases: TGTGCCAGTAGTACCTCTAGCGCTACGCAGTATTTT.

J is TRBJ2-7 and V is TRBV27; the match to TRBD1 covers 9 bases. The CDR3 consists of 15 residues. Germline trimming cut 6 bases from V and 4 bases from J; bases unmatched to any gene: 10. In germline, CDR1 is MNHEY, CDR2 SMNVEV (reference sequence). CDR3 residues: CASSPFRDREYEQYF. For the CDR3, the DNA is TGTGCCAGCAGCCCTTTCCGGGACAGGGAATACGAGCAGTACTTC.

The V call is TRBV5-1, the J call TRBJ2-5; D is perhaps TRBD2 (6 bases). This CDR3 comprises 16 residues. V lost 0 bases to trimming and J lost 2 bases, with 14 bases between them. Germline CDR1 and CDR2: SGHRS and YFSETQ. CDR3 in amino acids: CASSLDGRGSQETQYF. The DNA of the CDR3 is TGCGCCAGCAGCTTGGACGGGAGAGGGTCTCAAGAGACCCAGTACTTC.